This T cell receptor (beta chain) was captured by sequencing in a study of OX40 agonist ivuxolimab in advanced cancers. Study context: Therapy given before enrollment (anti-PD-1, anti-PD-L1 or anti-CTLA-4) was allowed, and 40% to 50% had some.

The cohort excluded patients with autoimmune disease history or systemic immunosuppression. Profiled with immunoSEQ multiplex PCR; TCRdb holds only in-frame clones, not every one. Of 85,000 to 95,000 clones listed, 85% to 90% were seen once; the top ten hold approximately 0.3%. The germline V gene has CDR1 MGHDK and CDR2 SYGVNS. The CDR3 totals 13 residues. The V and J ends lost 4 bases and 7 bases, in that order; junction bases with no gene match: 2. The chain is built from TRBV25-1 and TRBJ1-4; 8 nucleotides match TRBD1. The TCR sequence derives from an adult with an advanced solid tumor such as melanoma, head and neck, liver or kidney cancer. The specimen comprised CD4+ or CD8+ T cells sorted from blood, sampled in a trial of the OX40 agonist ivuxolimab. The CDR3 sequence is CASSGDRFEKLFF. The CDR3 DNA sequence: TGTGCCAGCAGTGGGGACAGGTTTGAAAAACTGTTTTTT.